These 18 T cell receptor beta chains were all obtained from the same sample, sequenced in a study of blood T cell repertoires in COVID-19. This table comes from immunoSEQ multiplex PCR, and its TCRdb copy is limited to in-frame clones, with some not included. The top ten clones hold around 17% of a sample with 150,000 to 200,000 clones, 75% to 85% of them seen once. The sequenced sample was PBMCs or T cells enriched from blood (not recorded which). These TCRs come from a woman aged 45-65 years with acute COVID-19.

In its sample, this clone was seen once. This specimen includes other DNA sequences encoding the same CDR3. The chain combines TRBV28 with TRBJ1-5; TRBD1 is a possible D gene (5 bases). Germline V gene data show CDR1 as MDHEN and CDR2 as SYDVKM. The V end lost 1 base, the J end lost 7 bases, and 23 bases lay between the germline ends. This CDR3 is built from 18 residues. The CDR3 region has the DNA TGTGCCAGCAGTTTATTTCCAGCAGGTCGGGGGGTGGGGCAGCCCCAGCATTTT. This codes for CASSLFPAGRGVGQPQHF.

V is TRBV6-1 and J is TRBJ2-7, with D tentatively TRBD2 (6 bases). V lost 3 bases to trimming and J lost 4 bases, with 7 bases between them. Germline CDR1 is MNHNS and CDR2 is SASEGT. This CDR3 has 12 amino acids. The CDR3 nucleotides are TGTGCCAGCAGTGACCGGGGGTACGAGCAGTACGTC. As protein: CASSDRGYEQYV.

The rearrangement uses TRBV28 and TRBJ1-1; D is possibly TRBD1 (6 bases). V lost 8 bases and J lost 1, with 20 bases in between. The CDR3 contains 16 residues. Germline values: CDR1 MDHEN, CDR2 SYDVKM. This CDR3 reads CASSGPGDTQNTEAFF. CDR3 bases: TGTGCCAGCTCGGGACCAGGGGACACCCAGAACACTGAAGCTTTCTTT.

CDR3 bases: TGTGCCAGCAGCTTAGCGGGGGGTAGCACAGATACGCAGTATTTT. Its protein product is CASSLAGGSTDTQYF. V gene TRBV7-8 combines with J gene TRBJ2-3; perhaps TRBD2 as D (6 bases). Germline V gives CDR1 SGHVS, CDR2 FQNEAQ. The V end lost 0 bases, the J end lost 0 bases, and 7 bases lay between the germline ends. The CDR3 runs to 15 residues.

Written as DNA, the CDR3 is TGTGCCAGCAGCCAAGTAGGAGGGCGGCCCCAGCATTTT. Translation: CASSQVGGRPQHF. This chain links TRBV14 with TRBJ1-5; D is undetermined. The CDR3 is 13 amino acids. V dropped 1 base and J dropped 9 bases, with 10 bases sitting between them. The germline CDR1 and CDR2 sequences are SGHDN and FVKESK. Using reference TRBV14 and TRBJ1-5 for the parts outside the CDR3, the full variable domain is EAGVTQFPSHSVIEKGQTVTLRCDPISGHDNLYWYRRVMGKEIKFLLHFVKESKQDESGMPNNRFLAERTGGTYSTLKVQPAELEDSGVYFCASSQVGGRPQHFGDGTRLSIL.

This rearrangement joins TRBV28 to TRBJ1-4; unclear D gene. CDR1 is MDHEN and CDR2 is SYDVKM in the germline V gene. Trimming cost V 2 bases and J 0 bases, with 13 bases left between them. The CDR3 is made up of 17 amino acids. Written as DNA, the CDR3 is TGTGCCAGCAGTTTACCTTTTTACAGAACAACTAATGAAAAACTGTTTTTT. As protein: CASSLPFYRTTNEKLFF.

The chain carries TRBV28 and TRBJ2-2; possibly TRBD1 for D (6 bases). V lost 5 bases, J lost 0 bases, and 19 bases lay in between. The CDR3 has 18 residues. Germline V gene sequence: CDR1 MDHEN, CDR2 SYDVKM. The CDR3 sequence is CASSLDHDRRTNTGELFF. CDR3 DNA sequence: TGTGCCAGCAGTCTCGACCACGACAGGCGGACGAACACCGGGGAGCTGTTTTTT.

This chain joins TRBV7-9 and TRBJ2-1; TRBD2 aligns across 8 bases. This CDR3 comprises 15 residues. The germline V gene encodes CDR1 SEHNR and CDR2 FQNEAQ (reference sequence). V was clipped by 2 bases and J by 7 bases; unmatched bases: 7. The CDR3 sequence is CASSLSGGPVNEQFF. The CDR3 region has the DNA TGTGCCAGCAGCTTATCGGGGGGGCCTGTGAATGAGCAGTTCTTC.

CDR3 coding DNA: TGTGCCTGGAGTCCTGGGGACAGGGGACACACTGAAGCTTTCTTT. It yields the protein CAWSPGDRGHTEAFF. The V and J genes are TRBV30 and TRBJ1-1; 10 nucleotides line up with TRBD1. After removal of 2 bases from V and 3 bases from J, the junction contained 6 bases not matched to a gene. Germline loops: CDR1 GTSNPN, CDR2 SVGIG (reference sequence). The CDR3 contains 15 residues.

The J gene is TRBJ1-6, the V gene TRBV5-4, with D perhaps matching TRBD1 (6 bases). V was trimmed by 5 bases and J by 9 bases, leaving 24 bases between them. The CDR3 is 17 amino acids. Germline V gene sequence: CDR1 SGHNT, CDR2 YYREEE (reference sequence). The CDR3 region has the DNA TGTGCCAGCAGTCGACTTCAAGGGGGTTCCGCTTTTTCACCCCTCCACTTT. As protein: CASSRLQGGSAFSPLHF.

The chain employs TRBV4-2 and TRBJ1-4, with D unresolved. The germline V gene has CDR1 LGHNA and CDR2 YNFKEQ. V was cut by 5 bases and J by 8 bases, with 6 bases left in between. The CDR3 loop spans 11 amino acids. DNA for the CDR3: TGTGCCAGCAGCGCACAGGAAAAACTGTTTTTT. This gives the protein CASSAQEKLFF.

V and J are TRBV27 and TRBJ1-2; 7 bases line up with TRBD1. Germline V gene lookup returns CDR1 MNHEY and CDR2 SMNVEV (reference sequence). This CDR3 comprises 14 residues. Losses at the gene ends were 3 bases for V and 5 bases for J; bases not matched to a gene: 6. In nucleotides, the CDR3 is TGTGCCAGCAGTTTGGGTCGACAGGGTTATGGCTACACCTTC. Residues: CASSLGRQGYGYTF.

This chain uses TRBV6-5 with TRBJ1-1; maybe TRBD1 (5 bases). Germline V lookup: CDR1 MNHEY, CDR2 SVGAGI. Trimming left V 2 bases short and J 4 bases short, with 11 bases between. The CDR3 is 14 amino acids. The CDR3 DNA is TGTGCCAGCAGTTACGTACGGGGACTCACTGAAGCTTTCTTT. This codes for CASSYVRGLTEAFF.

This clone was recorded only once. The chain combines TRBV6-5 with TRBJ2-3, with D possibly being TRBD2 (7 bases). CDR1 and CDR2 (germline): MNHEY, SVGAGI. V was trimmed by 6 bases and J by 4 bases, leaving 17 bases between them. The CDR3 is 15 residues long. CDR3 protein: CASRPGGPPADTQYF. The CDR3 DNA reads TGTGCCAGCAGGCCCGGGGGGCCGCCGGCAGATACGCAGTATTTT.

V and J are TRBV7-6 and TRBJ1-3; 9 bases map to TRBD1. Per germline, CDR1 SGHVS and CDR2 FNYEAQ. The CDR3 length is 16 residues. Trimming cost V 5 bases and J 3 bases; bases outside gene matches: 8. Here the CDR3 DNA reads TGTGCCAGCAGCCCCTGGGGACAGGGCTTTGGAAACACCATATATTTT. Translated, it gives CASSPWGQGFGNTIYF.

The sample holds one count of this clone. The gene calls are TRBV6-5 and TRBJ2-2; 7 bases agree with TRBD2. After removal of 7 bases from V and 4 bases from J, the junction contained 3 bases not matched to a gene. Germline V gene sequence: CDR1 MNHEY, CDR2 SVGAGI. The CDR3 contains 13 residues. The CDR3 DNA sequence: TGTGCCAGCACGGGGGGTGTCACCGGGGAGCTGTTTTTT. Translating gives CASTGGVTGELFF.

A few counts support this clone. V is TRBV5-4 and J is TRBJ1-4, with a possible D match to TRBD1 (5 bases). Germline assignment: CDR1 SGHNT and CDR2 YYREEE (reference sequence). CDR3 length: 14 residues. V dropped 4 bases and J dropped 8 bases, with 15 bases sitting between them. CDR3 amino acids: CASSEQVVGEKLFF. The CDR3 nucleotides are TGTGCCAGCAGCGAACAGGTCGTAGGGGAAAAACTGTTTTTT.

V and J are TRBV11-2 and TRBJ1-5; weak D call: TRBD1 (6 bases). Germline lookup yields CDR1 SGHAT and CDR2 FQNNGV. There are 14 residues in the CDR3. V gave up 1 base and J gave up 2 bases, with 6 bases separating them. CDR3 sequence (DNA): TGTGCCAGCAGCTTAGCAGGGGGCAATCAGCCCCAGCATTTT. Translated, it gives CASSLAGGNQPQHF. Supplemented by reference TRBV11-2 and TRBJ1-5, the full variable domain reads EAGVAQSPRYKIIEKRQSVAFWCNPISGHATLYWYQQILGQGPKLLIQFQNNGVVDDSQLPKDRFSAERLKGVDSTLKIQPAKLEDSAVYLCASSLAGGNQPQHFGDGTRLSIL.